The clone carrying this TCR beta chain was detected only a few times. This sample stems from a study of early T cells in non-severe SARS-CoV-2 infection. Across the whole study: The study sequenced bulk RNA from unsorted whole blood, with chains unpaired.

Unique molecular identifiers tagged individual cDNA molecules. MiXCR, applied by TCRdb to the 5' RACE reads, yields one record per CDR3 protein. The sample includes tens of thousands of distinct CDR3 sequences, 5% of them seen just once. CDR1 and CDR2 from the germline V gene are MDHEN and SYDVKM. Trimming pared 11 bases from V and 7 bases from J, leaving 20 bases between. The CDR3 totals 13 residues. The chain links TRBV28 to TRBJ1-1; D is ambiguous. This sequence was found in an adult who was a healthcare worker with PCR-confirmed SARS-CoV-2 infection or an uninfected control (not recorded which). This material consisted of whole blood, taken at baseline. The CDR3 sequence is CASRPRPNGEAFF. CDR3 in DNA: TGTGCCTCGCGGCCTCGCCCGAACGGTGAAGCTTTCTTT.